This entry concerns a single TCR beta chain. This entry belongs to a study of blood T cell repertoires in COVID-19. Whole-study context: Acute-phase and convalescent COVID-19 samples originated in the United States, Italy and Spain.

Trimming left V 5 bases short and J 2 bases short, with 3 bases between. This CDR3 has 11 residues. Germline V gene sequence: CDR1 SGHAT, CDR2 FQNNGV. In the authors' methods: How many nucleated cells were present was estimated from reference gene primer amplification. TCRdb's table, derived via immunoSEQ multiplex PCR, lists solely in-frame clones and lacks some. That table gives V, J and clone size, and the DNA gave D and trimming. The table has around 230,000 clones, 75% to 90% seen once; the top ten hold roughly 2.3%. J is TRBJ1-1 and V is TRBV11-2; D not certain. Material: peripheral blood. The source of this sequence is a man aged 30 to 39 who had recovered from COVID-19. The CDR3 coding sequence is TGTGCCAGCAGCCAAAACACTGAAGCTTTCTTT. Residues: CASSQNTEAFF. Based on the CDR3 plus reference TRBV11-2 and TRBJ1-1, the full variable domain is EAGVAQSPRYKIIEKRQSVAFWCNPISGHATLYWYQQILGQGPKLLIQFQNNGVVDDSQLPKDRFSAERLKGVDSTLKIQPAKLEDSAVYLCASSQNTEAFFGQGTRLTVV.